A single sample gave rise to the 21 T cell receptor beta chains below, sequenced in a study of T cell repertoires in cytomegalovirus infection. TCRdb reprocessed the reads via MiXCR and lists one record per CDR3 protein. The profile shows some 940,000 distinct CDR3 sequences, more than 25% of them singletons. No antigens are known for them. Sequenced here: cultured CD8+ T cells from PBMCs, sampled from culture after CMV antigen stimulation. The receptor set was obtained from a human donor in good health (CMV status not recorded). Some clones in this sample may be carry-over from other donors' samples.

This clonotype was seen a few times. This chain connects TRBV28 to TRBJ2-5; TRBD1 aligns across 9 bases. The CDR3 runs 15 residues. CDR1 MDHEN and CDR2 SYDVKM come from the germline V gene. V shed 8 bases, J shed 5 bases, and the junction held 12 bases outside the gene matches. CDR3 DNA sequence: TGTGCCAGCGGATACAACAGGGGGCGCGAGGAGACCCAGTACTTC. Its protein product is CASGYNRGREETQYF.

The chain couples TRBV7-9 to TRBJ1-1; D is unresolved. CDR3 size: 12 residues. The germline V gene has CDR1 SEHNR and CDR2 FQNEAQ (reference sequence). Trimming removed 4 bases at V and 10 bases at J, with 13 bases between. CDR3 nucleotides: TGTGCCAGCAGCTCTCCGAGGGTCGGAGCTTTCTTT. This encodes CASSSPRVGAFF.

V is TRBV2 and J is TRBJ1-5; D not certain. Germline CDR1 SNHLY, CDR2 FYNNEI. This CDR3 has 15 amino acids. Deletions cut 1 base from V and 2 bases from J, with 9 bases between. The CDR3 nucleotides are TGTGCCAGCAGTGAAGTCGCTGGGGGCAATCAGCCCCAGCATTTT. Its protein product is CASSEVAGGNQPQHF.

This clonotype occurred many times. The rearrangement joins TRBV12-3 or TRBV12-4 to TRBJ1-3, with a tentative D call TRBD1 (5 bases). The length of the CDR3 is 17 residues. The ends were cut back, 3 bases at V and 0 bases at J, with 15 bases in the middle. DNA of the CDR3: TGTGCCAGCAGTTTCGCCAACCCGGGGGGCTCTGGAAACACCATATATTTT. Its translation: CASSFANPGGSGNTIYF.

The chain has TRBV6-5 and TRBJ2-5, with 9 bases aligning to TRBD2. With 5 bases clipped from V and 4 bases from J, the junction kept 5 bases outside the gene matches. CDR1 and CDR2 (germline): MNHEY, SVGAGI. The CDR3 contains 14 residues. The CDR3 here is CASSLGLALETQYF. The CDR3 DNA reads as TGTGCCAGCAGTCTGGGACTAGCCTTAGAGACCCAGTACTTC.

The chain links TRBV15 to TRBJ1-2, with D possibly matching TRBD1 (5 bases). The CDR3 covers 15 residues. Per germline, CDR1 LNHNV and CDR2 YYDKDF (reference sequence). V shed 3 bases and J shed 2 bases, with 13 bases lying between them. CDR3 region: CATSSHRDGNYGYTF. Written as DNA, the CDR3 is TGTGCCACCAGCAGCCACCGGGACGGAAACTATGGCTACACCTTC.

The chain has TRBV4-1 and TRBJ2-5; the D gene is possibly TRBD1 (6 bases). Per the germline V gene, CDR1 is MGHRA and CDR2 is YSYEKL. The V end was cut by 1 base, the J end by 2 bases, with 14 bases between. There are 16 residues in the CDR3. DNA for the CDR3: TGCGCCAGCAGCCAAGGAGGGCTTGGACAGCAAGAGACCCAGTACTTC. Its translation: CASSQGGLGQQETQYF.

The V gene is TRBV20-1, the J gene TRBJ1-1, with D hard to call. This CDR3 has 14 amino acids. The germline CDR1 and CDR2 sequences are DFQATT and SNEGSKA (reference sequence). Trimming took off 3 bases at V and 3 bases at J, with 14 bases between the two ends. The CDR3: CSARFLEEDTEAFF. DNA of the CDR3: TGCAGTGCTAGGTTTTTGGAGGAGGACACTGAAGCTTTCTTT.

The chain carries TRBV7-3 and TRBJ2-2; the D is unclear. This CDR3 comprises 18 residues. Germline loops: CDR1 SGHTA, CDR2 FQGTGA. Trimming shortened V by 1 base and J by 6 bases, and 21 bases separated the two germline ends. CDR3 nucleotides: TGTGCCAGCAGCTTAAAAGACCCCTCCCGGCAGAGGTCCGGGGAGCTGTTTTTT. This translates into CASSLKDPSRQRSGELFF.

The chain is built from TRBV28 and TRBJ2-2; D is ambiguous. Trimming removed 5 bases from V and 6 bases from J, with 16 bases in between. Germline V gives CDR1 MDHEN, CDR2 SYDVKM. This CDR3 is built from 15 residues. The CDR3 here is CASSPRSFGAGELFF. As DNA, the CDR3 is TGTGCCAGCAGTCCCCGGAGTTTTGGCGCCGGGGAGCTGTTTTTT.

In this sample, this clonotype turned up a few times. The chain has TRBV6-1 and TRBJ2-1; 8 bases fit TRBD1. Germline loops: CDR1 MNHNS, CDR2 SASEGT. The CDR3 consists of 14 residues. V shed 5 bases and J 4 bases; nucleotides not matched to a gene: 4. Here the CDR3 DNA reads TGTGCCAGCAGTCAGGGGGCCGTTTACAATGAGCAGTTCTTC. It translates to CASSQGAVYNEQFF.

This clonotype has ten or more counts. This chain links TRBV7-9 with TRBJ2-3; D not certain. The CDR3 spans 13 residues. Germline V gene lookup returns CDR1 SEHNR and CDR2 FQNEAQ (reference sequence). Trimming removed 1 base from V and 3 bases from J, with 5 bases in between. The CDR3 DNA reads TGTGCCAGCAGCTTAGTGGAGACAGATACGCAGTATTTT. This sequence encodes CASSLVETDTQYF.

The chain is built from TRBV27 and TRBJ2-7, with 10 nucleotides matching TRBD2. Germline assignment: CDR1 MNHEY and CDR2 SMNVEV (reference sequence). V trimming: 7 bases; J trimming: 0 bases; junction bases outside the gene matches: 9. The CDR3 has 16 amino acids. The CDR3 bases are TGTGCCAGCACAGTAGCGGGGGGCCTAAGCTCCTACGAGCAGTACTTC. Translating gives CASTVAGGLSSYEQYF.

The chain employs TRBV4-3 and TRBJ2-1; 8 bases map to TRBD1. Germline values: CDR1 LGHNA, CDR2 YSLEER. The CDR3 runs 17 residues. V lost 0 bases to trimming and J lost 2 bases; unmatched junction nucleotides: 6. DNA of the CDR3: TGCGCCAGCAGCCAAGATCCTCGACAGGGGACCTACAATGAGCAGTTCTTC. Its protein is CASSQDPRQGTYNEQFF.

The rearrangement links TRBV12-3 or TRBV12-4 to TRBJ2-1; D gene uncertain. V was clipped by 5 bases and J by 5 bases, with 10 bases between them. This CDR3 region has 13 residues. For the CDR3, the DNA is TGTGCCAGCAGTCACCTGGGTAACAATGAGCAGTTCTTC. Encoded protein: CASSHLGNNEQFF.

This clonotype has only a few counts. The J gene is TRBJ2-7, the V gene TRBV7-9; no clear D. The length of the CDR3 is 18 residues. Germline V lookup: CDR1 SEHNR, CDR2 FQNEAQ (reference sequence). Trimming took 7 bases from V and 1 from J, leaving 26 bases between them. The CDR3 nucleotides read TGTGCCAGCACCCCGCAACCGTCGTCGGTGGCCTTTTCCTACGAGCAGTACTTC. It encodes CASTPQPSSVAFSYEQYF.

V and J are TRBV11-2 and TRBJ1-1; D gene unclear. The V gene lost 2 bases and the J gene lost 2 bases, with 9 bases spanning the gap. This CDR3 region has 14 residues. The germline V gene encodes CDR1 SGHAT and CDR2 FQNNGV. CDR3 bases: TGTGCCAGCAGCTTAAATCGACAAAACACTGAAGCTTTCTTT. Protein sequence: CASSLNRQNTEAFF.

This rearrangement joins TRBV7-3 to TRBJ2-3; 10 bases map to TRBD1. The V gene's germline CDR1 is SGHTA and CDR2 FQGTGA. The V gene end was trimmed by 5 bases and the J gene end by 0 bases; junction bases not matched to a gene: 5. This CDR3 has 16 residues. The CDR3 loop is CASSPGTGASTDTQYF. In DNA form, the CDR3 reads TGTGCCAGCAGCCCCGGGACAGGGGCTAGCACAGATACGCAGTATTTT.

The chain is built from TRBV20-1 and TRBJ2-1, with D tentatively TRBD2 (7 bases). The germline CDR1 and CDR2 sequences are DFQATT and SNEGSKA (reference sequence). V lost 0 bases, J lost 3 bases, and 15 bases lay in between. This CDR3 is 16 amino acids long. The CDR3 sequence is CSARDREGDYYNEQFF. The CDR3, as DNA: TGCAGTGCTAGAGACAGGGAGGGGGACTACTACAATGAGCAGTTCTTC.

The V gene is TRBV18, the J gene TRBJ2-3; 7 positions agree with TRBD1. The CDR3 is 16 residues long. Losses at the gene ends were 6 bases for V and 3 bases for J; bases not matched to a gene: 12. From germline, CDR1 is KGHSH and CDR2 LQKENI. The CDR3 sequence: CASSLSRTGRTDTQYF. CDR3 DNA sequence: TGTGCCAGCTCCCTGAGTCGGACAGGTCGAACAGATACGCAGTATTTT.

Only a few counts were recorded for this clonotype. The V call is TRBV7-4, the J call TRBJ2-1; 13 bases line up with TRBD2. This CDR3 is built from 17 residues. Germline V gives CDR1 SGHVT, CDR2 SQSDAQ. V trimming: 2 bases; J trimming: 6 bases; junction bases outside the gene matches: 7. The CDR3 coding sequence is TGTGCCAGCAGCTTAATTCCCCGGACTAGCGGGGGCAATGAGCAGTTCTTC. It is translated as CASSLIPRTSGGNEQFF.